The text below deals with one T cell receptor beta chain. Its target is not known. The CDR3 is 15 amino acids. Germline values: CDR1 MGHRA, CDR2 YSYEKL. The sample originates from a study of cytomegalovirus exposure and HLA in healthy donors. Study-level points and caveats: Specificity for CMV antigens was confirmed in vitro for a few of the CMV-associated chains. Segments of the TCR beta V type were, in most cases, productive about 87% or about 30% of the time in an earlier analysis. TCR beta sequences reportedly predicted most subjects' HLA-A and HLA-B alleles accurately.

Vbeta (60) and Jbeta (13) primers were used in the PCR. TCRdb keeps only in-frame clones here, not all; method: immunoSEQ multiplex PCR. The sample carries more than 150,000 clones, around three quarters recorded once. This receptor was taken from a man in his forties in good health and CMV-seronegative. Sequenced material: PBMCs. V gene TRBV4-1 combines with J gene TRBJ2-5; maybe TRBD1 (6 bases). Gene TRBJ2-7 matches the end of the DNA better, so the J call may be wrong. CDR3 protein: CASSQERTDAYEQYF. CDR3 nucleotide sequence: TGCGCCAGCAGCCAAGAGCGGACAGATGCTTACGAGCAGTACTTC.